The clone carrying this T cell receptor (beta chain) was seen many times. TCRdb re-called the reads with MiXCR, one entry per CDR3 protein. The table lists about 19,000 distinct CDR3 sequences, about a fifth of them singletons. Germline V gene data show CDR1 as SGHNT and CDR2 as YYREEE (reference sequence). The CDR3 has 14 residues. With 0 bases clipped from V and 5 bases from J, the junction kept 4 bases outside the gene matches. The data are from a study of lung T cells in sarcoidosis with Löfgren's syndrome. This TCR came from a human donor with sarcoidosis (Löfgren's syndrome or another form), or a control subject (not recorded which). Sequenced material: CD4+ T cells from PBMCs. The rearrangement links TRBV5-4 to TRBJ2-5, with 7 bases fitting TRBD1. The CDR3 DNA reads TGTGCCAGCAGCTTGGGACAGGGCTATGAGACCCAGTACTTC. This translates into CASSLGQGYETQYF.